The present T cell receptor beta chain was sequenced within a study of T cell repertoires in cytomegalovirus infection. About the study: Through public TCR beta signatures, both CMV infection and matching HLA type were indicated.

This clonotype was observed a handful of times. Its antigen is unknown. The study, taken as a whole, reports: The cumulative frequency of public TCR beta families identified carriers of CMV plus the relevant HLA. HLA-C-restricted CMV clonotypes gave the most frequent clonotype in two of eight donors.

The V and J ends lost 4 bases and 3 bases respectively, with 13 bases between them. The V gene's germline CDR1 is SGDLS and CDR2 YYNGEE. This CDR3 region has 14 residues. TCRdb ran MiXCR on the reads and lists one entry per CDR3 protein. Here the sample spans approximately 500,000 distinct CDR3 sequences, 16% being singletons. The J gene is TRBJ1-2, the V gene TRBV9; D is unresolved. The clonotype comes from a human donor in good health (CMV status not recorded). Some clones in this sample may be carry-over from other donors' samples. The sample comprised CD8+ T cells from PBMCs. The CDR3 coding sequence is TGTGCCAGCAGCCCCGGAAGTGGATACTATGGCTACACCTTC. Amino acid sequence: CASSPGSGYYGYTF.